This record looks at one T cell receptor (beta chain) sequence and its context. As processed by the authors: Amplifying reference gene primers gave estimates of nucleated cell counts. Repertoires were generated with immunoSEQ multiplex PCR, while TCRdb's copy carries only in-frame clones and drops some. V, J and clone size reflect that table, while D and trimming were determined from the DNA. The sample gives about 280,000 clones, around nine tenths of which show up once; about 5% is in the top ten. The data originate from a study of blood T cell repertoires in COVID-19. Looking at the study overall: Samples taken during acute and convalescent COVID-19 were collected in the United States, Italy and Spain. From T cells, B-cell-depleted T cells, or PBMCs came the material, which was cDNA or gDNA.

The CDR3 consists of 14 residues. V lost 9 bases and J 3 bases, leaving 15 bases between the germline ends. Germline CDR1 and CDR2: ENHRY and SYGVKD. The chain couples TRBV10-3 to TRBJ1-5; D perhaps matches TRBD1 (6 bases). The sample taken for sequencing was peripheral blood. This TCR derives from a man aged 35-49 years with acute or convalescent COVID-19. The CDR3 here is CAIGQPPINQPQHF. The CDR3 DNA reads as TGTGCCATTGGACAGCCCCCGATCAATCAGCCCCAGCATTTT.